This is a list of T cell receptor beta chains from one sample in a study of CD8 T cells in Susac syndrome. TCRdb re-called the immunoSEQ multiplex PCR reads through MiXCR, storing one row per CDR3 protein. The repertoire holds 250,000 to 300,000 distinct CDR3 sequences, with about 91% as singletons. Material: CD8+ T cells from PBMCs. These receptors were obtained from a human donor with multiple sclerosis. Both conserved end residues are part of each CDR3.

CDR3aa: CASSPAQGGHEQFF
v_gene: TRBV9
j_gene: TRBJ2-1

CDR3aa: CAWIKGNNEKLFF
v_gene: TRBV30
j_gene: TRBJ1-4

CDR3aa: CASSEPGTMTSETYEQYF
v_gene: TRBV9
j_gene: TRBJ2-7

CDR3aa: CASSEDPYEQYF
v_gene: TRBV25-1
j_gene: TRBJ2-7

CDR3aa: CSANKGESGTGELFF
v_gene: TRBV20-1
j_gene: TRBJ2-2

CDR3aa: CASSQGTEQFF
v_gene: TRBV3-1
j_gene: TRBJ2-1

CDR3aa: CSVDRDLRGLKNYGYTF
v_gene: TRBV29-1
j_gene: TRBJ1-2

CDR3aa: CAWSVSAGAGQETQYF
v_gene: TRBV30
j_gene: TRBJ2-5

CDR3aa: CASSYSGSAVYEQYF
v_gene: TRBV6-2/TRBV6-3
j_gene: TRBJ2-7

CDR3aa: CASSITGPDYEQYF
v_gene: TRBV19
j_gene: TRBJ2-7

CDR3aa: CSVEDWNTEAFF
v_gene: TRBV29-1
j_gene: TRBJ1-1

CDR3aa: CSAMTGTGGDGYTF
v_gene: TRBV20-1
j_gene: TRBJ1-2

CDR3aa: CASSQQDSKSGANVLTF
v_gene: TRBV4-3
j_gene: TRBJ2-6

CDR3aa: CASSLRQAEAFF
v_gene: TRBV6-1
j_gene: TRBJ1-1

CDR3aa: CASSPFGGSYEQYF
v_gene: TRBV27
j_gene: TRBJ2-7

CDR3aa: CASSMTGATGSDEQFF
v_gene: TRBV19
j_gene: TRBJ2-1